The entry below gives a single T cell receptor (beta chain) sequence along with its context. The antigen is undetermined. This record comes from a study of cytomegalovirus exposure and HLA in healthy donors. The V end lost 3 bases, the J end lost 5 bases, and 9 bases lay between the germline ends. Germline assignment: CDR1 KGHSH and CDR2 LQKENI. The CDR3 is 13 residues long. Primers for the PCR totalled 60 Vbeta and 13 Jbeta. The data were produced by immunoSEQ multiplex PCR, yet TCRdb's version contains in-frame clones alone and is incomplete. The sample lists about 240,000 clones; roughly 78% were seen once. Findings and caveats of the study: Researchers reportedly found TCR beta sequences accurately predicted most subjects' HLA-A and HLA-B alleles. A later analysis showed TCR association rates differing by HLA locus, peaking at DRB1 and lowest at HLA-C. In a later analysis, CMV-associated beta chains were mostly HLA-associated, it appeared. Immune exposure information available was restricted to CMV serostatus.

V gene TRBV18 combines with J gene TRBJ2-3; D is unresolved. The sample taken for sequencing was PBMCs. This receptor was identified in a boy younger than 18 in good health and CMV-seronegative. CDR3 region: CASSPYSLDTQYF. The CDR3 DNA reads as TGTGCCAGCTCACCCTACTCGCTAGATACGCAGTATTTT.